A selection of T cell receptor beta chains follows, all from one sample in a study of blood T cell repertoires in COVID-19. TCRdb's table, derived via immunoSEQ multiplex PCR, lists solely in-frame clones and lacks some. The sample has some 42,000 clones; 90% are singletons. Material: peripheral blood. Every receptor here comes from a man between 45 and 60 years old with active COVID-19. Each CDR3 is given with its conserved first and last residue. The order of the fields is D gene, J gene, V gene, clone size, CDR3 protein, CDR3 DNA. D genes are given only for firm matches. A row's size may be missing; if present it is once, few, many or a size class.

TRBD2 TRBJ2-1 TRBV20-1 NA CSAGTRQEQFF TGCAGTGCTGGGACTAGACAGGAGCAGTTCTTC
TRBD2 TRBJ2-1 TRBV9 NA CASSFRGGPSYNEQFF TGTGCCAGCAGCTTCCGGGGGGGCCCCTCCTACAATGAGCAGTTCTTC
NA TRBJ2-4 TRBV6-2/TRBV6-3 NA CASSIQVLSKNIQYF TGTGCCAGCAGTATACAAGTTCTTTCCAAAAACATTCAGTACTTC
NA TRBJ1-6 TRBV10-3 NA CAISPSSTHSPLHF TGTGCCATCAGTCCTTCGAGTACCCATTCACCCCTCCACTTT
NA TRBJ1-6 TRBV14 few CASSQDWGRVNSPLHF TGTGCCAGCAGCCAAGATTGGGGCAGGGTGAATTCACCCCTCCACTTT
NA TRBJ2-1 TRBV24-1 NA CATSDTTREQFF TGTGCCACCAGTGATACAACTAGGGAGCAGTTCTTC
NA TRBJ2-3 TRBV5-1 NA CASSRGDTDTQYF TGCGCCAGCAGCCGGGGTGACACAGATACGCAGTATTTT
TRBD2 TRBJ2-3 TRBV6-4 NA CASSDGERGPTDTQYF TGTGCCAGCAGTGACGGCGAGCGGGGCCCTACAGATACGCAGTATTTT
TRBD1 TRBJ1-6 TRBV4-1 few CASSYSGQAYNSPLHF TGCGCCAGCAGCTACTCCGGACAGGCCTATAATTCACCCCTCCACTTT
TRBD2 TRBJ2-3 TRBV7-9 NA CASSLVVAGGIPSDTQYF TGTGCCAGCAGCTTAGTGGTAGCGGGGGGGATTCCGTCAGATACGCAGTATTTT
NA TRBJ2-4 TRBV4-2 once CASSQDHSQASIQYF TGTGCCAGCAGCCAAGATCACAGCCAGGCCTCAATTCAGTACTTC
TRBD1 TRBJ2-5 TRBV28 once CASTSLLIRGDRNQETQYF TGTGCCAGCACCTCCCTATTAATACGAGGGGACAGGAATCAAGAGACCCAGTACTTC
TRBD1 TRBJ2-5 TRBV6-6 NA CASSPRDRAGYGETQYF TGTGCCAGCAGTCCCCGGGACAGGGCCGGTTACGGTGAGACCCAGTACTTC
TRBD1 TRBJ2-7 TRBV11-2 NA CASSSQDREQYF TGTGCCAGCAGCTCGCAGGACAGGGAGCAGTACTTC
NA TRBJ1-6 TRBV24-1 NA CATSRTTIMSSYNSPLHF TGTGCCACCAGTCGGACAACGATAATGAGCTCCTATAATTCACCCCTCCACTTT
TRBD1 TRBJ1-1 TRBV4-3 NA CASSQPDRVGEAFF TGCGCCAGCAGCCAACCGGACAGGGTGGGTGAAGCTTTCTTT
TRBD2 TRBJ2-5 TRBV11-2 NA CASSLGPGGGEETQYF TGTGCCAGCAGCTTAGGGCCCGGGGGAGGGGAAGAGACCCAGTACTTC
NA TRBJ2-3 TRBV7-9 NA CASSRRQDTDTQYF TGTGCCAGCAGCCGGAGACAGGACACAGATACGCAGTATTTT
TRBD2 TRBJ2-5 TRBV7-9 NA CASSLFPPIGGETQYF TGTGCCAGCAGCTTATTTCCCCCTATCGGGGGGGAGACCCAGTACTTC
TRBD1 TRBJ2-1 TRBV5-1 once CASSLGQGANEQFF TGCGCCAGCAGCTTAGGACAGGGGGCCAATGAGCAGTTCTTC
NA TRBJ1-5 TRBV27 NA CASSLQGQGSQPQHF TGTGCCAGCAGTTTACAGGGGCAGGGTAGTCAGCCCCAGCATTTT
NA TRBJ1-2 TRBV27 NA CASRRTALNYGYTF TGTGCCAGCAGAAGGACAGCCCTTAACTATGGCTACACCTTC
NA TRBJ2-5 TRBV7-9 NA CASSRGTRKEETQYF TGTGCCAGCAGCCGCGGGACGCGAAAGGAAGAGACCCAGTACTTC
NA TRBJ1-1 TRBV9 NA CASSVEGRGTEAFF TGTGCCAGCAGCGTAGAGGGTAGGGGCACTGAAGCTTTCTTT
TRBD2 TRBJ2-7 TRBV4-1 NA CASSQGLAGSYEQYF TGCGCCAGCAGCCAAGGACTAGCGGGCTCCTACGAGCAGTACTTC
NA TRBJ2-1 TRBV11-3 NA CASSRRENNEQFF TGTGCCAGCAGCCGCCGGGAGAACAATGAGCAGTTCTTC